A single sample is the source of the 3 T cell receptor beta chains below, sequenced in a study of T cell responses to AZD1222 COVID-19 vaccine. The repertoire was sequenced with immunoSEQ multiplex PCR; TCRdb's copy has only in-frame clones and lacks some. The table lists about 130,000 clones, roughly 91% of them singletons. The source material was peripheral blood, sampled on day 0 of MenACWY control vaccination. These TCRs come from an adult in good health.

This chain joins TRBV11-2 and TRBJ2-5, with 7 positions matching TRBD1. Germline V CDR1 and CDR2: SGHAT, FQNNGV. The CDR3 contains 14 residues. V trimming: 6 bases; J trimming: 8 bases; junction bases outside the gene matches: 12. The CDR3 nucleotides read TGTGCCAGCAGGAGCGACAGGGCAATGTCCACCCAGTACTTC. It codes for CASRSDRAMSTQYF.

This rearrangement joins TRBV7-8 to TRBJ2-7; D unclear. Germline lookup yields CDR1 SGHVS and CDR2 FQNEAQ. V dropped 5 bases and J dropped 4 bases, with 9 bases sitting between them. The CDR3 covers 12 residues. The CDR3, as DNA: TGTGCCAGCAGCCCAAGACGTTACGAGCAGTACTTC. This sequence encodes CASSPRRYEQYF.

The CDR3 DNA reads TGCAGTGCTAGTGTGGTAGGGCCCGTCGGAAGGTCACCCCTCCACTTT. Its protein is CSASVVGPVGRSPLHF. The gene calls are TRBV20-1 and TRBJ1-6; no firm D call. CDR1 is DFQATT and CDR2 is SNEGSKA in the germline V gene (reference sequence). Trimming removed 3 bases from V and 10 bases from J, with 22 bases in between. This CDR3 is built from 16 residues.